Below are 20 T cell receptor beta chains sequenced from a single sample in a study of blood T cell repertoires in COVID-19. Measured with immunoSEQ multiplex PCR; TCRdb has only the in-frame clones, and not every one. Of around 250,000 clones listed, about 83% are singletons. Sequencing was done on a sample of peripheral blood. The receptors were sampled from a man older than 75 with acute or convalescent COVID-19.

Only one count was recorded for this clone. The chain employs TRBV4-3 and TRBJ2-7; maybe TRBD2 (5 bases). Germline CDR1 reads LGHNA; CDR2 reads YSLEER. The CDR3 contains 13 residues. The V gene lost 4 bases and the J gene lost 5 bases, with 12 bases spanning the gap. In DNA form, the CDR3 reads TGCGCCAGCAGCCGCCGAAAGGGAGACGAGCAGTACTTC. Translation: CASSRRKGDEQYF.

The chain links TRBV19 to TRBJ1-1; D is perhaps TRBD1 (6 bases). V was pared by 6 bases and J by 0 bases, with 11 bases between. Germline CDR1 reads LNHDA; CDR2 reads SQIVND (reference sequence). This CDR3 has 14 residues. The CDR3 region has the DNA TGTGCCAGTAGCCACAGGGAGTTGAACACTGAAGCTTTCTTT. Translating gives CASSHRELNTEAFF.

The CDR3 sequence is CASSLSSGVSKGYTF. CDR3 sequence (DNA): TGTGCCAGCAGCCTAAGTTCAGGGGTATCGAAAGGCTACACCTTC. The chain has TRBV3-1 (or the pseudogene TRBV3-2) and TRBJ1-2, with D perhaps TRBD1 (6 bases). Germline V gene data show CDR1 as LGHDT and CDR2 as YNNKEL (reference sequence). V was clipped by 4 bases and J by 8 bases, with 20 bases between them. This CDR3 is 15 amino acids long.

This clone appeared once. This chain connects TRBV27 to TRBJ1-6, with D maybe TRBD1 (5 bases). Germline-derived CDR1 and CDR2 are MNHEY and SMNVEV (reference sequence). The CDR3 covers 13 residues. The V end was cut by 3 bases, the J end by 7 bases, with 7 bases between. DNA of the CDR3: TGTGCCAGCAGTTTTTACAGGAATTCACCCCTCCACTTT. It yields the protein CASSFYRNSPLHF.

The chain combines TRBV7-8 with TRBJ1-5, with 8 bases aligning to TRBD1. Germline assignment: CDR1 SGHVS and CDR2 FQNEAQ. J lost 7 bases, V lost 1 base, and 3 bases had no gene match. CDR3 length: 14 residues. Here the CDR3 DNA reads TGTGCCAGCAGCTTAGTTACAGGGGGGCAGCCCCAGCATTTT. The encoded protein is CASSLVTGGQPQHF. Full variable domain (outside the CDR3, taken from reference TRBV7-8 and TRBJ1-5): GAGVSQSPRYKVAKRGQDVALRCDPISGHVSLFWYQQALGQGPEFLTYFQNEAQLDKSGLPSDRFFAERPEGSVSTLKIQRTQQEDSAVYLCASSLVTGGQPQHFGDGTRLSIL.

This chain joins TRBV28 and TRBJ2-1; TRBD1 matches at 8 bases. V gave up 5 bases and J gave up 8 bases; unmatched junction bases: 14. This CDR3 has 16 residues. Germline-derived CDR1 and CDR2 are MDHEN and SYDVKM. CDR3 in amino acids: CASSPPRQGQFDEQFF. The CDR3 nucleotides are TGTGCCAGCAGTCCCCCCCGACAGGGGCAGTTCGATGAGCAGTTCTTC.

This CDR3 is CSASSGQGRPQETQYF. The CDR3 DNA reads TGCAGTGCTAGTTCCGGACAGGGACGACCCCAAGAGACCCAGTACTTC. J is TRBJ2-5 and V is TRBV20-1; 8 bases align to TRBD1. Per the germline V gene, CDR1 is DFQATT and CDR2 is SNEGSKA (reference sequence). The length of the CDR3 is 16 residues. With 3 bases clipped from V and 1 base from J, the junction kept 10 bases outside the gene matches.

The V gene is TRBV4-1, the J gene TRBJ1-6; a weak D match, TRBD1 (6 bases). V was trimmed by 4 bases and J by 7 bases, leaving 14 bases between them. Germline V lookup: CDR1 MGHRA, CDR2 YSYEKL. The CDR3 contains 15 residues. CDR3 nucleotide sequence: TGCGCCAGCAGCCTCGAGACAGGAAGGAATTCACCCCTCCACTTT. Protein product: CASSLETGRNSPLHF.

This chain connects TRBV20-1 to TRBJ2-5, with D maybe TRBD1 (6 bases). Trimming left V 3 bases short and J 5 bases short, with 7 bases between. This CDR3 has 11 residues. From germline, CDR1 is DFQATT and CDR2 SNEGSKA (reference sequence). The CDR3 DNA reads TGCAGTGCTAGCACAGGGGAGACCCAGTACTTC. Its translation: CSASTGETQYF.

This clone came up many times. The chain is built from TRBV7-2 and TRBJ1-2; D is perhaps TRBD1 (6 bases). Trimming shortened V by 1 base and J by 4 bases, and 13 bases separated the two germline ends. Germline V gene data show CDR1 as SGHTA and CDR2 as FQGNSA. CDR3 length: 15 residues. The CDR3 DNA reads as TGTGCCAGCAGCTTAGAGCGTCTAGGGGGCTATGGCTACACCTTC. It codes for CASSLERLGGYGYTF. The full variable domain, in which reference TRBV7-2 and TRBJ1-2 provide the parts outside the CDR3, is GAGVSQSPSNKVTEKGKDVELRCDPISGHTALYWYRQSLGQGLEFLIYFQGNSAPDKSGLPSDRFSAERTGGSVSTLTIQRTQQEDSAVYLCASSLERLGGYGYTFGSGTRLTVV.

Here the CDR3 DNA reads TGTGCCACCAGCAGAGATTGGGGAGGCGCCTCCTACGAGCAGTACTTC. Residues: CATSRDWGGASYEQYF. V and J are TRBV15 and TRBJ2-7, with D tentatively TRBD2 (6 bases). Trimming took 0 bases from V and 0 from J, leaving 12 bases between them. The CDR3 runs to 16 residues. CDR1 is LNHNV and CDR2 is YYDKDF in the germline V gene (reference sequence).

The rearrangement uses TRBV11-1 and TRBJ2-1; the match to TRBD1 covers 12 bases. This CDR3 spans 16 amino acids. The germline gives CDR1 SGHAT, CDR2 FQDESV (reference sequence). J was trimmed by 10 bases and V by 3 bases; bases with no gene match: 10. The DNA of the CDR3 is TGTGCCAGCAGCTTGGGCCTGGGACAGGGGGCGAAAGAGCAGTTCTTC. This sequence encodes CASSLGLGQGAKEQFF.

The chain employs TRBV6-5 and TRBJ1-3; TRBD1 might be the D (6 bases). CDR1 is MNHEY, CDR2 SVGAGI, per germline. The CDR3 is 15 residues long. V was cut by 6 bases and J by 0 bases, with 12 bases left in between. CDR3 amino acids: CASSLGHFSGNTIYF. CDR3 coding DNA: TGTGCCAGCAGCCTGGGACACTTCTCTGGAAACACCATATATTTT.

This clone was counted a few times. The chain joins TRBV19 to TRBJ1-5; a possible D gene is TRBD1 (5 bases). CDR3 length: 15 residues. V was shortened by 4 bases and J by 1 base, with 11 bases between the two germline ends. The V gene's germline CDR1 is LNHDA and CDR2 SQIVND (reference sequence). Here the CDR3 DNA reads TGTGCCAGTAGTACCGGGGGGATGAGCAATCAGCCCCAGCATTTT. This translates into CASSTGGMSNQPQHF.

V gene TRBV7-2 combines with J gene TRBJ1-5, with D hard to call. V was pared by 5 bases and J by 4 bases, with 6 bases between. This CDR3 region has 12 residues. Germline-derived CDR1 and CDR2 are SGHTA and FQGNSA. The CDR3 bases are TGTGCCAGCAGCCTTATGAATCAGCCCCAGCATTTT. This translates into CASSLMNQPQHF.

This rearrangement joins TRBV20-1 to TRBJ2-7; D possibly corresponds to TRBD2 (5 bases). In germline, CDR1 is DFQATT, CDR2 SNEGSKA (reference sequence). The CDR3 contains 10 residues. Trimming took 3 bases from V and 8 from J, leaving 8 bases between them. The CDR3 DNA reads as TGCAGTGCTAGGAGGGAAAAGCAGTACTTC. Amino acid sequence: CSARREKQYF.

V is TRBV7-6 and J is TRBJ2-6; tentatively, D is TRBD2 (6 bases). CDR1 and CDR2 from the germline V gene are SGHVS and FNYEAQ. The V and J ends lost 1 base and 0 bases respectively, with 7 bases between them. The CDR3 runs to 16 residues. DNA of the CDR3: TGTGCCAGCAGCTTAGGAGCGGGCTCTGGGGCCAACGTCCTGACTTTC. It is translated as CASSLGAGSGANVLTF.

The chain combines TRBV15 with TRBJ2-5; D perhaps matches TRBD2 (5 bases). CDR1 and CDR2 from the germline V gene are LNHNV and YYDKDF (reference sequence). V gave up 1 base and J gave up 0 bases, with 9 bases separating them. CDR3 length: 15 amino acids. The CDR3, as DNA: TGTGCCACCAGCAGAGTGGGAGTGAACCAAGAGACCCAGTACTTC. Residues: CATSRVGVNQETQYF.

This chain connects TRBV6-5 to TRBJ1-5; D might be TRBD1 (5 bases). Germline lookup yields CDR1 MNHEY and CDR2 SVGAGI. The CDR3 contains 14 residues. V dropped 3 bases and J dropped 11 bases, with 17 bases sitting between them. The CDR3 DNA is TGTGCCAGCAGTTATCAGGGCCCCCCGGGGGCCCAGCATTTT. Its protein is CASSYQGPPGAQHF.

V is TRBV6-5 and J is TRBJ1-1, with D possibly being TRBD1 (6 bases). The ends were cut back, 8 bases at V and 5 bases at J, with 12 bases in the middle. This CDR3 comprises 12 residues. CDR1 is MNHEY and CDR2 is SVGAGI in the germline V gene. CDR3 nucleotide sequence: TGTGCCAGCCAAACGACAGGAACTGAAGCTTTCTTT. Translation: CASQTTGTEAFF.